What follows is one T cell receptor (beta chain) and its context. What it binds is unknown. The germline gene is not matched at one end of the junction; a read error may be the cause. The germline V gene has CDR1 MNHGY and CDR2 SAAAGT. The CDR3 spans 15 residues. These data belong to a study of PD-L1 blockade in urothelial cancer. Study overall: Patients started atezolizumab in about 2014, 1,200 mg intravenously every 3 weeks. Tumor samples held a median around 1,400 T cells. Chemotherapy regimens numbering 0 to 3 had been given to patients. Study-wide points: Sampling consisted of one FFPE tumor specimen per patient, not taken right before treatment.

Clones were sequenced by immunoSEQ multiplex PCR, and TCRdb holds only the in-frame ones, with some missing. The sample records about 36,000 clones, more than 35% being singletons. The genes are TRBV6-8 and TRBJ2-1; 9 positions match TRBD2. This receptor was identified in a man aged 60 to 69 with urothelial cancer. The material sequenced was tumor tissue, taken before atezolizumab (anti-PD-L1) treatment. As DNA, the CDR3 is TGTGCCATCAGTTCTGACAGCGGGGGGAACAATGAGCAGTTCTTC. Protein sequence: CAISSDSGGNNEQFF.